The 27 T cell receptor beta chains presented below share a single source sample, sequenced in a study of CD8+ T cells in alopecia areata. Specified treatment: oral pan-JAK inhibitor, 5-10 mg twice daily. As the sequencing template, cDNA was produced by extracting RNA and reverse transcribing it. TCRdb keeps only in-frame clones here, not all; method: immunoSEQ multiplex PCR. The data contain approximately 200,000 clones, 40% to 55% of them singletons. Here the sequenced sample was CD4+ T cells sorted from blood, taken at approximately week 37, from a patient treated with tofacitinib. These receptors originate from a human donor with alopecia areata.

V usage is TRBV9 and J usage is TRBJ2-1; D not certain. CDR3 length: 14 residues. CDR1 SGDLS and CDR2 YYNGEE come from the germline V gene. Trimming left V 2 bases short and J 0 bases short, with 6 bases between. The DNA for the CDR3 is TGTGCCAGCAGCGTTCCCAGCTCCTACAATGAGCAGTTCTTC. Translation gives CASSVPSSYNEQFF.

The chain has TRBV4-1 and TRBJ1-2, with 8 bases aligning to TRBD1. This CDR3 is built from 16 residues. V was pared by 1 base and J by 9 bases, with 13 bases of the junction left unmatched. From germline, CDR1 is MGHRA and CDR2 YSYEKL. The CDR3 nucleotides read TGCGCCAGCAGCCAAGGGGGACAGGCGGCGCTGAACAGCTACACCTTC. Its translation: CASSQGGQAALNSYTF.

This clone turned up a few times. The V call is TRBV5-6, the J call TRBJ2-1; TRBD2 might be the D (6 bases). The germline V gene has CDR1 SGHDT and CDR2 YYEEEE. The V end was cut by 0 bases, the J end by 7 bases, with 14 bases between. This CDR3 contains 15 residues. CDR3 residues: CASSLEDGGRNEQFF. CDR3 nucleotides: TGTGCCAGCAGCTTGGAGGACGGGGGAAGAAATGAGCAGTTCTTC.

This clone was counted once. V gene TRBV30 combines with J gene TRBJ2-1, with D hard to call. This CDR3 has 13 amino acids. In germline, CDR1 is GTSNPN, CDR2 SVGIG (reference sequence). The V gene lost 2 bases and the J gene lost 6 bases, with 11 bases spanning the gap. The CDR3 DNA follows: TGTGCCTGGAGTCTACACCCCGGCAATGAGCAGTTCTTC. The encoded protein is CAWSLHPGNEQFF.

The chain employs TRBV29-1 and TRBJ2-5; unclear D gene. V was pared by 6 bases and J by 10 bases, with 27 bases between. Germline CDR1 and CDR2: SQVTM and ANQGSEA. This CDR3 region has 15 residues. The DNA for the CDR3 is TGCAGCGTGGTACCGGTCCAAGGCCCCAGGAAAGTCCAGTACTTC. Its protein is CSVVPVQGPRKVQYF.

The V and J genes are TRBV7-9 and TRBJ2-7, with D unclear. The CDR3 is made up of 12 amino acids. CDR1 and CDR2 from the germline V gene are SEHNR and FQNEAQ (reference sequence). The ends were cut back, 8 bases at V and 5 bases at J, with 13 bases in the middle. The CDR3 DNA reads TGTGCCAGCGACGATGCTCTGGACGAGCAGTACTTC. Amino acids: CASDDALDEQYF.

The chain employs TRBV2 and TRBJ2-1, with 9 bases matching TRBD2. Germline V gene sequence: CDR1 SNHLY, CDR2 FYNNEI. The CDR3 contains 16 residues. Trimming took 4 bases from V and 7 from J; bases not matched to a gene: 11. The CDR3 sequence: CASSAATSGPGNEQFF. The CDR3 DNA sequence: TGTGCCAGCAGTGCAGCTACTAGCGGGCCGGGGAATGAGCAGTTCTTC.

This clone showed up just a few times. The V call is TRBV28, the J call TRBJ1-2, with TRBD1 as a possible D gene (6 bases). With 4 bases removed from V and 3 bases from J, the gap between germline ends came to 18 bases. The germline V gene has CDR1 MDHEN and CDR2 SYDVKM. The CDR3 spans 16 residues. CDR3 DNA sequence: TGTGCCAGCAGTTCTATCCCCGGAAGGGGGTACTATGGCTACACCTTC. Its protein is CASSSIPGRGYYGYTF.

This clone was recorded a few times. The chain employs TRBV9 and TRBJ2-5; D gene ambiguous. Germline V lookup: CDR1 SGDLS, CDR2 YYNGEE. With 2 bases removed from V and 7 bases from J, the gap between germline ends came to 12 bases. This CDR3 is built from 13 residues. The CDR3 sequence: CASSVGVMGTQYF. The CDR3, as DNA: TGTGCCAGCAGCGTCGGCGTGATGGGGACCCAGTACTTC.

The genes are TRBV7-2 and TRBJ2-5; D possibly matches TRBD1 or TRBD2 (5 bases each). Looked up from germline, CDR1 is SGHTA and CDR2 is FQGNSA. CDR3 length equals 13 residues. The V end was cut by 5 bases, the J end by 2 bases, with 9 bases between. CDR3 loop: CASSLGTQETQYF. The CDR3 DNA follows: TGTGCCAGCAGCCTCGGGACGCAAGAGACCCAGTACTTC.

The chain recombines TRBV6-5 with TRBJ1-2; the D is unclear. CDR1 is MNHEY and CDR2 is SVGAGI in the germline V gene. The length of the CDR3 is 14 residues. Trimming cost V 2 bases and J 0 bases, with 7 bases left between them. CDR3 residues: CASSYQRTNYGYTF. DNA for the CDR3: TGTGCCAGCAGTTACCAGAGAACTAACTATGGCTACACCTTC.

This rearrangement joins TRBV27 to TRBJ2-1; possibly TRBD1 or TRBD2 for D (5 bases each). The CDR3 has 14 amino acids. Germline values: CDR1 MNHEY, CDR2 SMNVEV (reference sequence). V lost 4 bases and J 3 bases, leaving 10 bases between the germline ends. The CDR3 DNA is TGTGCCAGCAGTTCGGGGCTAAACTACAATGAGCAGTTCTTC. Its protein is CASSSGLNYNEQFF.

The genes are TRBV5-1 and TRBJ2-6, with 7 nucleotides matching TRBD1. Trimming removed 4 bases from V and 0 bases from J; junction bases left unmatched: 1. In germline, CDR1 is SGHRS, CDR2 YFSETQ. This CDR3 spans 15 amino acids. The CDR3 DNA sequence: TGCGCCAGCAGCAGGGACAGCTCTGGGGCCAACGTCCTGACTTTC. Translating it yields CASSRDSSGANVLTF.

This clone has more than one count but fewer than ten. This chain links TRBV20-1 with TRBJ1-1; D might be TRBD1 (5 bases). Trimming took off 8 bases at V and 5 bases at J, with 12 bases between the two ends. Germline V gene data show CDR1 as DFQATT and CDR2 as SNEGSKA (reference sequence). The length of the CDR3 is 11 residues. The CDR3 sequence is CSWLGRTEAFF. Here the CDR3 DNA reads TGCAGTTGGCTGGGACGAACTGAAGCTTTCTTT.

This clone was picked up a small number of times. The chain couples TRBV2 to TRBJ1-2; 9 bases are shared with TRBD1. CDR3 length equals 14 residues. Germline V gives CDR1 SNHLY, CDR2 FYNNEI. V lost 4 bases to trimming and J lost 7 bases; unmatched junction nucleotides: 7. The CDR3 reads CASSVNRGQGGYTF. As DNA, the CDR3 is TGTGCCAGCAGTGTGAACAGGGGGCAAGGTGGCTACACCTTC.

CDR3 protein: CSANTPQGVGNIQYF. The CDR3 bases are TGCAGCGCTAACACTCCCCAGGGGGTCGGTAACATTCAGTACTTC. This rearrangement joins TRBV29-1 to TRBJ2-4; 7 bases line up with TRBD1. Germline-derived CDR1 and CDR2 are SQVTM and ANQGSEA. After removal of 7 bases from V and 7 bases from J, the junction contained 16 bases not matched to a gene. The CDR3 contains 15 residues.

On this clone itself: This specimen includes other DNA sequences encoding the same CDR3. The gene calls are TRBV9 and TRBJ2-3; D uncertain. The CDR3 is 12 residues long. Trimming pared 2 bases from V and 3 bases from J, leaving 4 bases between. CDR1 is SGDLS and CDR2 is YYNGEE in the germline V gene. CDR3 loop: CASSVGTDTQYF. CDR3 DNA sequence: TGTGCCAGCAGCGTTGGGACAGATACGCAGTATTTT.

The sample holds a few counts of this clone. The chain combines TRBV23-1 with TRBJ2-3; possibly TRBD2 for D (5 bases). TRBV23-1 is designated an ORF whose function remains uncertain. The V end lost 0 bases, the J end lost 5 bases, and 6 bases lay between the germline ends. CDR3 size: 13 residues. The CDR3 nucleotides are TGCGCCAGCAGTCAATCGGCGGGAGATACGCAGTATTTT. Encoded protein: CASSQSAGDTQYF.

This clone was detected ten times or more. Different DNA sequences within this sample yield the same CDR3. V usage is TRBV28 and J usage is TRBJ2-7; the match to TRBD1 covers 7 bases. V lost 1 base, J lost 3 bases, and 6 bases stayed unmatched. CDR3 length: 15 amino acids. From germline, CDR1 is MDHEN and CDR2 SYDVKM. The CDR3 bases are TGTGCCAGCAGTTTATCCCCTCGACAGGGCTACGAGCAGTACTTC. This gives the protein CASSLSPRQGYEQYF.

This clone was observed a handful of times. This chain joins TRBV25-1 and TRBJ2-3, with TRBD1 identical over 7 bases. Unmatched junction bases numbered 7, after V lost 6 bases and J lost 4 bases. CDR3 length: 14 amino acids. Germline CDR1 MGHDK, CDR2 SYGVNS. The CDR3 nucleotides are TGTGCCAGCAGCTACAGGGGCATAGCAGATACGCAGTATTTT. Its translation is CASSYRGIADTQYF.

V is TRBV27 and J is TRBJ2-1; 9 bases agree with TRBD1. In germline, CDR1 is MNHEY, CDR2 SMNVEV (reference sequence). The CDR3 runs to 17 residues. Losses at the gene ends were 2 bases for V and 9 bases for J; bases not matched to a gene: 14. The DNA of the CDR3 is TGTGCCAGCAGTTTAGGAGTGGGACAGGGTGGATCGGGTGAGCAGTTCTTC. Its translation: CASSLGVGQGGSGEQFF.

The rearrangement joins TRBV27 to TRBJ2-1, with 8 bases matching TRBD2. CDR3 size: 16 residues. Germline CDR1 and CDR2: MNHEY and SMNVEV (reference sequence). The trim removed 3 bases at V and 8 bases at J, leaving 12 bases unmatched. The CDR3 nucleotides are TGTGCCAGCAGTTTCCTGAAAGCGGGAGCGGTTTATGAGCAGTTCTTC. This codes for CASSFLKAGAVYEQFF.

This chain uses TRBV5-1 with TRBJ2-5; no definite D call. V lost 5 bases and J 3 bases, leaving 11 bases between the germline ends. Germline CDR1 and CDR2: SGHRS and YFSETQ. The CDR3 contains 13 residues. The CDR3, as DNA: TGCGCCAGCAGGTCCTTGTCGGAAGAGACCCAGTACTTC. This sequence encodes CASRSLSEETQYF.

V gene TRBV2 combines with J gene TRBJ2-7, with D possibly TRBD1 on 6 matching bases. Deletions cut 7 bases from V and 2 bases from J, with 9 bases between. The CDR3 is 12 residues long. Germline V gene lookup returns CDR1 SNHLY and CDR2 FYNNEI. The CDR3 DNA reads as TGTGCCAGCATCAGGGGAGCCTACGAGCAGTACTTC. This translates into CASIRGAYEQYF.

In its sample, this clone was seen a few times. This chain uses TRBV6-6 with TRBJ2-3; 13 nucleotides agree with TRBD2. Germline-derived CDR1 and CDR2 are MNHNY and SVGAGI (reference sequence). The CDR3 length is 16 residues. V dropped 4 bases and J dropped 1; count of bases not matched to a gene: 2. This CDR3 reads CASSFGLAGGTDTQYF. The CDR3 coding sequence is TGTGCCAGCAGTTTCGGACTAGCGGGGGGCACAGATACGCAGTATTTT.

The chain carries TRBV1 and TRBJ2-1; the table's D call of TRBD2 was not tested on the DNA. TRBV1 is assigned pseudogene status. This CDR3 is built from 15 residues. CDR3 residues: CTRPKMREWSNEQFF. CDR3 DNA sequence: TGCACCAGGCCTAAAATGAGGGAGTGGTCCAATGAGCAGTTCTTC.

This chain links TRBV15 with TRBJ1-1; 7 bases fit TRBD1. V lost 3 bases, J lost 6 bases, and 4 bases stayed unmatched. Germline-derived CDR1 and CDR2 are LNHNV and YYDKDF (reference sequence). This CDR3 region has 13 residues. CDR3: CATSRQGGSEAFF. The DNA for the CDR3 is TGTGCCACCAGCAGGCAGGGGGGGTCTGAAGCTTTCTTT.